The source of this T cell receptor (beta chain) is a study of T-cell reconstitution after alpha-beta-depleted transplantation in children (dated by TCRdb to about 2016). In the study overall: Using TCR repertoire profiling, the study quantitatively followed how T-cell immune reconstitution unfolded in children after TCRalphabeta/CD19-depleted allogeneic hematopoietic cell transplantation. The research as a whole found: Over subsequent months, a decline in hyperexpanded clone frequencies was noted, and after one year, T-cell counts and TCRbeta diversity were mostly ascribed to newly produced T cells. In some patients, high TCRbeta diversity at day 60 was attributed to recipient T cells and intrathymic progenitors that had survived conditioning. The apparently early alphabetaT-cell count recovery about two months after transplant was reportedly dependent on only several hundred rapidly expanded clones derived from non-depleted graft cells.

This clonotype was counted many times. There is no known antigen for this receptor. No base qualities exist here, and no much larger clone lies one base off it. Library creation used PCR. For sequencing, an Illumina HiSeq 2500 was employed. Molecular barcoding was employed in the preparation of TCR libraries, with unique molecular identifiers being used to normalize TCRbeta repertoire quantification. TCRdb ran its own pipeline on the public reads, namely fastp trimming at Q25 and MiXCR clone calling, and kept in-frame beta chains. Each CDR3 protein appears once, grouped with its most common genes and DNA. This sample is represented by over 150,000 distinct CDR3 sequences; 11% of them were singletons. The ten largest clones add up to about 12% of the sample. This sample's treatment or condition label indicates: allogeneic hematopoietic cell transplantation with graft depleted of TCRalphabeta T cells and CD19 B cells. Transplant recipients were children who received TCRalphabeta/CD19-depleted allogeneic hematopoietic cell grafts.

The specimen comprised PBMCs, sampled before TCRalphabeta/CD19-depleted stem cell transplant. The clonotype was recovered from a boy aged 2 to 9 with acute myeloid leukemia, due to receive a stem cell transplant.

The DNA reads as follows: TGCGCCAGCAGCTTGGCCTTACAGGGGGCAGGGAATTCACCCCTCCACTTT. Its protein product is CASSLALQGAGNSPLHF. The rearrangement joined TRBV5-1 to TRBJ1-6, with 9 junctional bases fitting TRBD1. From the cysteine through the phenylalanine, the CDR3 covers 17 amino acids. Only the CDR3 region is kept as DNA, spanning 51 bases read in frame from base 1. CDR1 and CDR2, per the germline V gene, are SGHRS and YFSETQ. V trim: 0 bases; J trim: 7 bases; unmatched bases: 8.